Shown below are 23 T cell receptor beta chains from a single sample sequenced in a study of immune evolution from preneoplasia to lung adenocarcinoma. Profiled with immunoSEQ multiplex PCR; TCRdb holds only in-frame clones, not every one. The sample contains roughly 7,500 clones, 70% to 85% of which appear only once. Sequenced input: FFPE atypical adenomatous hyperplasia tissue from the lung. Subset denoted: atypical adenomatous hyperplasia (AAH), lung preneoplasia. Every receptor here comes from a donor older than 65 with lung adenocarcinoma. Some clones in this sample may be carry-over from other donors' samples.

V is TRBV6-5 and J is TRBJ2-7; D not resolved. The V and J ends lost 6 bases and 0 bases respectively, with 12 bases between them. The CDR3 covers 14 residues. CDR1 and CDR2 (germline): MNHEY, SVGAGI. CDR3 region: CASSYALGSYEQYF. CDR3 coding DNA: TGTGCCAGCAGCTATGCGCTCGGCTCCTACGAGCAGTACTTC.

V is TRBV7-3 and J is TRBJ1-2, with D hard to call. V dropped 0 bases and J dropped 4 bases, with 15 bases sitting between them. The CDR3 runs to 16 residues. Germline V gene data show CDR1 as SGHTA and CDR2 as FQGTGA. The CDR3 bases are TGTGCCAGCAGCTTAACGCCTTCCCAGTCACCCTATGGCTACACCTTC. Its protein product is CASSLTPSQSPYGYTF.

The chain employs TRBV5-1 and TRBJ2-2, with 7 bases fitting TRBD1. Germline lookup yields CDR1 SGHRS and CDR2 YFSETQ. CDR3 length: 17 residues. Losses at the gene ends were 2 bases for V and 0 bases for J; bases not matched to a gene: 7. CDR3 residues: CASSFARGQTNTGELFF. In nucleotides, the CDR3 is TGCGCCAGCAGCTTCGCGAGGGGACAGACGAACACCGGGGAGCTGTTTTTT.

This clone rates as medium-sized. The chain recombines TRBV5-4 with TRBJ1-2; D gene ambiguous. Trimming removed 4 bases at V and 0 bases at J, with 19 bases between. The CDR3 is 17 amino acids. The germline CDR1 and CDR2 sequences are SGHNT and YYREEE (reference sequence). The CDR3 loop reads CASSTRTTPLTNYGYTF. For the CDR3, the DNA is TGTGCCAGCAGCACCCGGACCACCCCGCTTACTAACTATGGCTACACCTTC.

The chain recombines TRBV2 with TRBJ1-2; maybe TRBD1 (6 bases). Per the germline V gene, CDR1 is SNHLY and CDR2 is FYNNEI. With 7 bases removed from V and 6 bases from J, the gap between germline ends came to 18 bases. CDR3 size: 14 residues. The CDR3 is CASTRVGGHHGYTF. DNA of the CDR3: TGTGCCAGCACCCGCGTAGGGGGACACCATGGCTACACCTTC. Using reference TRBV2 and TRBJ1-2 for the parts outside the CDR3, the full variable domain is EPEVTQTPSHQVTQMGQEVILRCVPISNHLYFYWYRQILGQKVEFLVSFYNNEISEKSEIFDDQFSVERPDGSNFTLKIRSTKLEDSAMYFCASTRVGGHHGYTFGSGTRLTVV.

The V gene is TRBV7-2, the J gene TRBJ2-3; D remains ambiguous. The CDR3 covers 13 residues. V lost 3 bases to trimming and J lost 4 bases, with 8 bases between them. Germline V CDR1 and CDR2: SGHTA, FQGNSA. CDR3 residues: CASSFNMADTQYF. CDR3 sequence (DNA): TGTGCCAGCAGCTTTAATATGGCAGATACGCAGTATTTT. The variable domain in full, completed from reference TRBV7-2 and TRBJ2-3, reads GAGVSQSPSNKVTEKGKDVELRCDPISGHTALYWYRQSLGQGLEFLIYFQGNSAPDKSGLPSDRFSAERTGGSVSTLTIQRTQQEDSAVYLCASSFNMADTQYFGPGTRLTVL.

The chain carries TRBV27 and TRBJ2-7, with 9 bases fitting TRBD1. Germline V gives CDR1 MNHEY, CDR2 SMNVEV (reference sequence). V was pared by 6 bases and J by 0 bases, with 3 bases of the junction left unmatched. The CDR3 runs 14 residues. The CDR3 DNA is TGTGCCAGCAGAACGACAGGGGGCTCCTACGAGCAGTACTTC. It is translated as CASRTTGGSYEQYF.

The V call is TRBV4-1, the J call TRBJ2-6; TRBD2 is a possible D gene (5 bases). Germline-derived CDR1 and CDR2 are MGHRA and YSYEKL. The CDR3 has 18 amino acids. Between the trimmed V and J ends, which lost 5 bases and 0 bases, there was a span of 17 bases. In nucleotides, the CDR3 is TGCGCCAGCAGCACCGGGTGGTGGGAGAGCTCTGGGGCCAACGTCCTGACTTTC. Translating it yields CASSTGWWESSGANVLTF.

The chain links TRBV6-6 to TRBJ1-1; D is ambiguous. Trimming stripped 6 bases from V and 5 bases from J, with 7 bases between. This CDR3 comprises 11 residues. Germline CDR1 reads MNHNY; CDR2 reads SVGAGI (reference sequence). CDR3 protein: CASRAETEAFF. The CDR3 nucleotides read TGTGCCAGCAGAGCCGAGACTGAAGCTTTCTTT.

This chain uses TRBV12-5 with TRBJ2-1; 8 bases fit TRBD2. The V gene's germline CDR1 is LGHNT and CDR2 FRNRAP. The CDR3 runs to 17 residues. The V gene end was trimmed by 4 bases and the J gene end by 4 bases; junction bases not matched to a gene: 12. In DNA, the CDR3 is TGTGCTAGTGGTTGGACCCTAGGGGCGGGAGGATACAATGAGCAGTTCTTC. Translating gives CASGWTLGAGGYNEQFF.

The rearrangement uses TRBV29-1 and TRBJ2-7, with 10 bases that match TRBD1. This CDR3 region has 13 residues. Germline values: CDR1 SQVTM, CDR2 ANQGSEA. Trimming cost V 1 base and J 3 bases; bases outside gene matches: 0. The CDR3: CSVEGTGGYEQYF. The CDR3 nucleotides read TGCAGCGTTGAAGGGACAGGGGGCTACGAGCAGTACTTC.

This chain joins TRBV5-4 and TRBJ1-1, with D tentatively TRBD1 (6 bases). V was shortened by 4 bases and J by 0 bases, with 16 bases between the two germline ends. This CDR3 has 16 residues. Germline CDR1 reads SGHNT; CDR2 reads YYREEE (reference sequence). The CDR3: CASSRGGRRMNTEAFF. As DNA, the CDR3 is TGTGCCAGCAGCAGGGGGGGACGGCGCATGAACACTGAAGCTTTCTTT.

The CDR3 sequence: CASSAGGQGGVNEQFF. The CDR3 nucleotides read TGTGCCAGCAGCGCCGGGGGGCAGGGCGGGGTCAATGAGCAGTTCTTC. The chain recombines TRBV13 with TRBJ2-1, with D tentatively TRBD2 (7 bases). The CDR3 is 16 residues long. The germline V gene encodes CDR1 PRHDT and CDR2 FYEKMQ (reference sequence). The V end was cut by 5 bases, the J end by 6 bases, with 20 bases between.

The chain employs TRBV6-1 and TRBJ2-5; no definite D call. The CDR3 has 13 amino acids. The V and J ends lost 5 bases and 4 bases respectively, with 11 bases between them. The germline gives CDR1 MNHNS, CDR2 SASEGT. The chain's CDR3 is CASSLSLAETQYF. DNA of the CDR3: TGTGCCAGCAGTCTTAGCTTGGCAGAGACCCAGTACTTC.

The gene calls are TRBV6-5 and TRBJ1-5; 8 positions match TRBD1. Germline CDR1 and CDR2: MNHEY and SVGAGI. The ends lost 6 bases at V and 5 bases at J; junction bases unmatched: 9. The CDR3 contains 15 residues. The CDR3 is CASSYTRGHDQPQHF. The CDR3 nucleotides read TGTGCCAGCAGCTACACCAGGGGGCACGATCAGCCCCAGCATTTT.

The chain has TRBV28 and TRBJ2-5; D might be TRBD1 or TRBD2, each matching 5 bases. Germline V gene sequence: CDR1 MDHEN, CDR2 SYDVKM. Trimming pared 2 bases from V and 5 bases from J, leaving 6 bases between. The CDR3 runs to 12 residues. CDR3 nucleotide sequence: TGTGCCAGCAGTTTAGAGGGGGAGACCCAGTACTTC. This codes for CASSLEGETQYF.

This chain connects TRBV14 to TRBJ2-5; D might be TRBD1 or TRBD2, each matching 5 bases. Germline loops: CDR1 SGHDN, CDR2 FVKESK. This CDR3 has 16 residues. Trimming took 5 bases from V and 5 from J, leaving 21 bases between them. The CDR3 coding sequence is TGTGCCAGCAGCTTGCTAGGGACCCCGAGAGGCGAGACCCAGTACTTC. Its translation is CASSLLGTPRGETQYF.

The table lists this clone with a count of one. This sequence joins TRBV6-5 and TRBJ2-3; a possible D gene is TRBD1 (5 bases). V was cut by 5 bases and J by 5 bases, with 11 bases left in between. Germline CDR1 is MNHEY and CDR2 is SVGAGI. The CDR3 sequence is 13 residues long. The CDR3 sequence is CASSPLRGDTQYF. The CDR3 nucleotides read TGTGCCAGCAGTCCCCTTAGGGGAGATACGCAGTATTTT.

The chain employs TRBV5-4 and TRBJ2-5; D not certain. Per the germline V gene, CDR1 is SGHNT and CDR2 is YYREEE (reference sequence). The CDR3 spans 12 residues. V shed 2 bases and J shed 4 bases, with 6 bases lying between them. DNA for the CDR3: TGTGCCAGCAGCTTACGGACAGAGACCCAGTACTTC. Translated: CASSLRTETQYF.

This chain connects TRBV4-3 to TRBJ2-7; 10 bases map to TRBD1. Germline loops: CDR1 LGHNA, CDR2 YSLEER. The junction had 9 bases not matched to a gene; V was cut back by 1 base and J by 6 bases. The CDR3 runs 16 residues. This CDR3 reads CASSQGSGQGESEQYF. DNA for the CDR3: TGCGCCAGCAGCCAAGGAAGCGGACAGGGGGAGTCCGAGCAGTACTTC.

The chain recombines TRBV25-1 with TRBJ1-6, with 7 bases lining up with TRBD1. This CDR3 is 15 amino acids long. V lost 5 bases and J lost 5; bases outside the gene matches: 6. CDR1 is MGHDK, CDR2 SYGVNS, per germline. This CDR3 is CASSRRDSNNSPLHF. The CDR3 coding sequence is TGTGCCAGCAGTCGCCGGGACAGCAATAATTCACCCCTCCACTTT.

The CDR3 sequence is CASRTGNTEAFF. The CDR3 bases are TGCGCCAGTCGGACGGGGAACACTGAAGCTTTCTTT. The V call is TRBV5-1, the J call TRBJ1-1; the D is unclear. This CDR3 spans 12 amino acids. The V end lost 8 bases, the J end lost 1 base, and 9 bases lay between the germline ends. Germline V CDR1 and CDR2: SGHRS, YFSETQ.

The CDR3 region is CASSPGTVSDYGYTF. The CDR3 bases are TGCGCCAGCAGCCCGGGGACAGTGAGTGACTATGGCTACACCTTC. This sequence joins TRBV5-1 and TRBJ1-2, with 7 bases identical to TRBD1. The CDR3 contains 15 residues. V lost 4 bases and J lost 3; bases outside the gene matches: 9. Germline assignment: CDR1 SGHRS and CDR2 YFSETQ.